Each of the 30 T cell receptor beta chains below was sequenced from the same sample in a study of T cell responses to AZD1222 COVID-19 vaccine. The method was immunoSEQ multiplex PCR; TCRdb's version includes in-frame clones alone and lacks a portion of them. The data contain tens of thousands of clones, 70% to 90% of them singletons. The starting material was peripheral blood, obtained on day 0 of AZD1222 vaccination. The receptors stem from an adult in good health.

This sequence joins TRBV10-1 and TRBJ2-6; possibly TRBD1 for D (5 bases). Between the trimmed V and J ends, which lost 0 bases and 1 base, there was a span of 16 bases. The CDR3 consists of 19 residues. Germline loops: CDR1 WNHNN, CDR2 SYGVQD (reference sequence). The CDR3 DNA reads TGCGCCAGCAGTGAGTCGACCAAGACAGACATTTCTGGGGCCAACGTCCTGACTTTC. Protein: CASSESTKTDISGANVLTF.

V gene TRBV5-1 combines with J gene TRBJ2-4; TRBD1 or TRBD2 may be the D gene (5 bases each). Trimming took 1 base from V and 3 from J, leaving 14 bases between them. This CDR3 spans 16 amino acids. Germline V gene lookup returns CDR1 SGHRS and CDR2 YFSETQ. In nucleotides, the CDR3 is TGCGCCAGCAGCTTGATGCCCGGGACGGGCAAAAACATTCAGTACTTC. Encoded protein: CASSLMPGTGKNIQYF.

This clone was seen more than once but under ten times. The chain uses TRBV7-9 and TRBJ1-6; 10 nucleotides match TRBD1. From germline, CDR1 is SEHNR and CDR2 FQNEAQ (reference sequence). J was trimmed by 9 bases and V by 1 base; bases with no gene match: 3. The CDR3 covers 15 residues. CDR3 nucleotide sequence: TGTGCCAGCAGCTTAGGGACAGGGGGAACTTCACCCCTCCACTTT. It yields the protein CASSLGTGGTSPLHF. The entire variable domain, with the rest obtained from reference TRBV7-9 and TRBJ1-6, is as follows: DTGVSQNPRHKITKRGQNVTFRCDPISEHNRLYWYRQTLGQGPEFLTYFQNEAQLEKSRLLSDRFSAERPKGSFSTLEIQRTEQGDSAMYLCASSLGTGGTSPLHFGNGTRLTVT.

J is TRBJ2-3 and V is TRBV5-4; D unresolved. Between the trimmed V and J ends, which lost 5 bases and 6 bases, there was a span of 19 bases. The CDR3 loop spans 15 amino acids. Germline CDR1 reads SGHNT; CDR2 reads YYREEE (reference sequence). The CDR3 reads CASRSPTHGWDTQYF. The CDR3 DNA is TGTGCCAGCAGGTCCCCCACACATGGCTGGGATACGCAGTATTTT. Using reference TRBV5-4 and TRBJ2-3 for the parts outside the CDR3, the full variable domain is ETGVTQSPTHLIKTRGQQVTLRCSSQSGHNTVSWYQQALGQGPQFIFQYYREEENGRGNFPPRFSGLQFPNYSSELNVNALELDDSALYLCASRSPTHGWDTQYFGPGTRLTVL.

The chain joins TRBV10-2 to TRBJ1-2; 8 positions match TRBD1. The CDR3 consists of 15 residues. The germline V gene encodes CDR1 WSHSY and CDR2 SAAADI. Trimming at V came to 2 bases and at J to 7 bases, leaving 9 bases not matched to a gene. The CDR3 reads CASSEVTGGKIGYTF. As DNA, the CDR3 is TGCGCCAGCAGTGAGGTCACAGGGGGGAAAATTGGCTACACCTTC.

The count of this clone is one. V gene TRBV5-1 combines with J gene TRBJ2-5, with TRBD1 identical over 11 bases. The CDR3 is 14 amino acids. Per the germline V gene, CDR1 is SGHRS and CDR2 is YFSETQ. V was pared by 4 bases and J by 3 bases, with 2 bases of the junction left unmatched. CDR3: CASSRGQGEETQYF. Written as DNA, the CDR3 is TGCGCCAGCAGCCGGGGACAGGGGGAAGAGACCCAGTACTTC.

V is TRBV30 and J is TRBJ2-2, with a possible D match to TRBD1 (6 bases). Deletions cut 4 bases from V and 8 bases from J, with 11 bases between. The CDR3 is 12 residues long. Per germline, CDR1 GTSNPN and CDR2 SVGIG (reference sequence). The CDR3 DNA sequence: TGTGCCTGGAACAGGGTCGGGGGGGAGCTGTTTTTT. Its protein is CAWNRVGGELFF. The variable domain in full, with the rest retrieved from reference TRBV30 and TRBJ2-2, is SQTIHQWPATLVQPVGSPLSLECTVEGTSNPNLYWYRQAAGRGLQLLFYSVGIGQISSEVPQNLSASRPQDRQFILSSKKLLLSDSGFYLCAWNRVGGELFFGEGSRLTVL.

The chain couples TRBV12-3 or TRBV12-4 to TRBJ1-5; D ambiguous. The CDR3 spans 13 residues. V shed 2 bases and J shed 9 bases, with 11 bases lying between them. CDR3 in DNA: TGTGCCAGCAGTTTAACGGCAAGGCGGCCCCAGCATTTT. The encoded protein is CASSLTARRPQHF.

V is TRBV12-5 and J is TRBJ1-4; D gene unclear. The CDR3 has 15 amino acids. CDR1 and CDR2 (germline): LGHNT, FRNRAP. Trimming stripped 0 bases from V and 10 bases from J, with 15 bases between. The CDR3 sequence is CASGLVLAGPGKLFF. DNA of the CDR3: TGTGCTAGTGGTTTGGTACTGGCAGGACCAGGAAAACTGTTTTTT.

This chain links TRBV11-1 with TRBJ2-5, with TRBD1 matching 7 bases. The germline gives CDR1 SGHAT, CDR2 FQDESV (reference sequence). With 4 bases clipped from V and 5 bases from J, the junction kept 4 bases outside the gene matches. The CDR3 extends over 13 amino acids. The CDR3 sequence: CASSSRGSETQYF. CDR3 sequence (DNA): TGTGCCAGCAGCTCCAGGGGGAGTGAGACCCAGTACTTC.

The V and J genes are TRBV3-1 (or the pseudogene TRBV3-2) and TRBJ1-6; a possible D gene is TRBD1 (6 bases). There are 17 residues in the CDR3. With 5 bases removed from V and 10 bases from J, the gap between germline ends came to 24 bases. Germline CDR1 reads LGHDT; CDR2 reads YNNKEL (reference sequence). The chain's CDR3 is CASSKTPWEGVASPLHF. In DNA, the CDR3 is TGTGCCAGCAGCAAGACGCCTTGGGAGGGGGTGGCCTCACCCCTCCACTTT.

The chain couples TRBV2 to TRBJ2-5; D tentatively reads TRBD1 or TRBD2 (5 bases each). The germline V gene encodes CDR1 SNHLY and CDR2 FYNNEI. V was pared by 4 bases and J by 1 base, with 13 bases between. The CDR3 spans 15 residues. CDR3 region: CASSAQGRTQETQYF. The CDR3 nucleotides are TGTGCCAGCAGTGCCCAGGGACGGACCCAAGAGACCCAGTACTTC.

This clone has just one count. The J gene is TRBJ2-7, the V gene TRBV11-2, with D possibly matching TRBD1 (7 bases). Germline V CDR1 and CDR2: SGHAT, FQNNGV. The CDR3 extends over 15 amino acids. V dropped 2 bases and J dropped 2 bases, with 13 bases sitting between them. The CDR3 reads CASSLTAGQTYEQYF. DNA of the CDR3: TGTGCCAGCAGCTTAACGGCGGGACAGACCTACGAGCAGTACTTC.

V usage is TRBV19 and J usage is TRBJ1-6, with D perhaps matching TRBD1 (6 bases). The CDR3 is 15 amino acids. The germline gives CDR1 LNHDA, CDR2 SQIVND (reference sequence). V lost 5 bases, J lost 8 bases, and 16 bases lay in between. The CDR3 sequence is CASSLGGALYSPLHF. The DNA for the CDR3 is TGTGCCAGTAGTCTGGGGGGGGCACTTTATTCACCCCTCCACTTT.

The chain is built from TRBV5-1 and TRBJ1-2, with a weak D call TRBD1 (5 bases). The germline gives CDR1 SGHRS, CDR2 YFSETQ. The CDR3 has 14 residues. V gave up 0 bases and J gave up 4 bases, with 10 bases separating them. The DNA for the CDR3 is TGCGCCAGCAGCTTGGGTGGGGGTCTCTATGGCTACACCTTC. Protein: CASSLGGGLYGYTF.

The CDR3 sequence: CASSRLGETQYF. CDR3 DNA: TGTGCCAGCAGCCGGCTGGGGGAGACCCAGTACTTC. The gene calls are TRBV3-1 (or the pseudogene TRBV3-2) and TRBJ2-5; D is unclear. Germline CDR1 is LGHDT and CDR2 is YNNKEL (reference sequence). V lost 4 bases, J lost 5 bases, and 8 bases lay in between. CDR3 length: 12 amino acids.

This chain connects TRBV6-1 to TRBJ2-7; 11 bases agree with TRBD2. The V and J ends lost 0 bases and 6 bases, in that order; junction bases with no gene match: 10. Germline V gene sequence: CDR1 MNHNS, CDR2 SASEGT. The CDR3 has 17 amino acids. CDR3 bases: TGTGCCAGCAGTGAAGCAGCTAGCGGGGGGTCCGTTGGCGAGCAGTACTTC. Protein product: CASSEAASGGSVGEQYF.

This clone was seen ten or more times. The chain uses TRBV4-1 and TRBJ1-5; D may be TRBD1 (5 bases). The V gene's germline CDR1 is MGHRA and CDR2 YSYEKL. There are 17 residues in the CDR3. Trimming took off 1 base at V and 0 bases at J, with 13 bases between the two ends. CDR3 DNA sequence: TGCGCCAGCAGCCAAGCAACGGGGCGGACTAGCAATCAGCCCCAGCATTTT. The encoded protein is CASSQATGRTSNQPQHF.

The CDR3, as DNA: TGTGCCAGCAGCCCGACAGGTGGGAACACTGAAGCTTTCTTT. Encoded protein: CASSPTGGNTEAFF. V is TRBV5-6 and J is TRBJ1-1; a possible D gene is TRBD1 (6 bases). Trimming pared 4 bases from V and 1 base from J, leaving 11 bases between. The CDR3 is 14 residues long. Germline CDR1 is SGHDT and CDR2 is YYEEEE.

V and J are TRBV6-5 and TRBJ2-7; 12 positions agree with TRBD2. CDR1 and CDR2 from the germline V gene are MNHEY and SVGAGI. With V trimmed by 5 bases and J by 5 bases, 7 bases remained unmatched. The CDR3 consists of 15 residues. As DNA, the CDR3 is TGTGCCAGCAGTCCGACTAGCGGGAGAACCAACGAGCAGTACTTC. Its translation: CASSPTSGRTNEQYF.

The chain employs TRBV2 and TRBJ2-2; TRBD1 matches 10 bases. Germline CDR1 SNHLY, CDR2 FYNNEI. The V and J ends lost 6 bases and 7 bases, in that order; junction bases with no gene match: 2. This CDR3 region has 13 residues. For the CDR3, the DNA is TGTGCCAGCAGGGGACAGGGGTACGGGGAGCTGTTTTTT. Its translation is CASRGQGYGELFF.

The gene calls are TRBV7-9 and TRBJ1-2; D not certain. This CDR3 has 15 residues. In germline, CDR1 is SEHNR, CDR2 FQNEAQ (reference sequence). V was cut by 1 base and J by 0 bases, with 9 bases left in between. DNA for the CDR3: TGTGCCAGCAGCTTAGTAGGCACCCCTAACTATGGCTACACCTTC. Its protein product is CASSLVGTPNYGYTF.

CDR3 sequence (DNA): TGTGCCAGCAGTTCTAAACAGGGGTTGAATATAATTCACCCCCTCCACTTT. Residues: CASSSKQGLNIIHPLHF. This chain links TRBV28 with TRBJ1-6, with TRBD1 matching 7 bases. CDR1 and CDR2 (germline): MDHEN, SYDVKM. The CDR3 covers 17 residues. Trimming cost V 4 bases and J 13 bases; bases outside gene matches: 19.

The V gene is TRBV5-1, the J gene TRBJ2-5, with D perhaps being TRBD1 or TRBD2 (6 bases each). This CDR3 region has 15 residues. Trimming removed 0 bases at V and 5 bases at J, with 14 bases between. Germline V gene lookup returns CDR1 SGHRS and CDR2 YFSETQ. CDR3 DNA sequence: TGCGCCAGCAGCTTGGAGGGGGTCCGGGGGGAGACCCAGTACTTC. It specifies CASSLEGVRGETQYF.

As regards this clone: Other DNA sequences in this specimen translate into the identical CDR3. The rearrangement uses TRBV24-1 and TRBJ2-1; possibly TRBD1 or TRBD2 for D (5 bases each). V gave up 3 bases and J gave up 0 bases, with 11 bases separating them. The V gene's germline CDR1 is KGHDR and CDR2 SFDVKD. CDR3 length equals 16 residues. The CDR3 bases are TGTGCCACCAGTGATCCCTCAGGGAGCTCCTACAATGAGCAGTTCTTC. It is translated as CATSDPSGSSYNEQFF.

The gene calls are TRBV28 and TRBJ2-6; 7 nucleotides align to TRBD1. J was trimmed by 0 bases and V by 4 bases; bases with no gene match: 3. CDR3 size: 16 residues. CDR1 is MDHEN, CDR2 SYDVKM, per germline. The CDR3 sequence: CASSSGGISGANVLTF. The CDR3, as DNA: TGTGCCAGCAGTTCAGGGGGTATCTCTGGGGCCAACGTCCTGACTTTC.

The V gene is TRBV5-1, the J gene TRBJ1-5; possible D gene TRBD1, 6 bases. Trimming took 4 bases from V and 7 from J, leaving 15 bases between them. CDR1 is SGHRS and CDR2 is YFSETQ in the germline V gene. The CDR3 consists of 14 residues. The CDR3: CASSPERGIQPQHF. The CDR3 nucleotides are TGCGCCAGCAGCCCGGAGAGGGGGATCCAGCCCCAGCATTTT.

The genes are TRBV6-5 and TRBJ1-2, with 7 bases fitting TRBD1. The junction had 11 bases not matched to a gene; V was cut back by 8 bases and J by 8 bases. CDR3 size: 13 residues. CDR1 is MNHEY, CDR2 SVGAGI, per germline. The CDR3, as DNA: TGTGCCAGCGGGGACGACAGGGACGGGGGCTACACCTTC. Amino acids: CASGDDRDGGYTF.

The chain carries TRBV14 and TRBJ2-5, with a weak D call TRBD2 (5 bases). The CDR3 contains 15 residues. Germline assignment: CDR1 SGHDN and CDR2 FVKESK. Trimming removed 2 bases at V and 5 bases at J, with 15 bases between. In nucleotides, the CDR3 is TGTGCCAGCAGCCAAAAAGGCCGGGATTGGGAGACCCAGTACTTC. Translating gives CASSQKGRDWETQYF.

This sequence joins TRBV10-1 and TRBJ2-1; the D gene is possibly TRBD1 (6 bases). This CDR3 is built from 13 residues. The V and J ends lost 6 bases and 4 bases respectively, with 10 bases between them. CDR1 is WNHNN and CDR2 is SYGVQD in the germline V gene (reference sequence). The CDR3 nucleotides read TGCGCCAGCAGCAGACAGGAATACAATGAGCAGTTCTTC. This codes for CASSRQEYNEQFF.